The 19 T cell receptor beta chains below all came from one sample that was sequenced in a study of cytomegalovirus exposure and HLA in healthy donors. The PCR contained 60 Vbeta and 13 Jbeta primers. Clones were read by immunoSEQ multiplex PCR, and TCRdb kept only the in-frame ones, dropping some. The data show 150,000 to 200,000 clones, over 70% seen once. Specimen: PBMCs. The receptors originated from a woman aged 45-65 years in good health and CMV-seronegative.

The V call is TRBV19, the J call TRBJ2-7; a weak D match, TRBD1 (5 bases). Germline CDR1 and CDR2: LNHDA and SQIVND (reference sequence). The CDR3 length is 14 residues. V lost 5 bases to trimming and J lost 1 base, with 12 bases between them. In DNA form, the CDR3 reads TGTGCCAGTAGTCTTCAGGGTAATTCCTACGAGCAGTACTTC. Translation: CASSLQGNSYEQYF.

This rearrangement joins TRBV21-1 to TRBJ2-4; the table assigns TRBD2, which was not confirmed against the DNA. TRBV21-1 is a pseudogene. The CDR3 is 18 amino acids. CDR3 sequence: CASRGDGSGGVPKNIQYF. In DNA, the CDR3 is TGTGCCAGCCGGGGCGACGGTAGCGGGGGGGTCCCCAAAAACATTCAGTACTTC.

The gene calls are TRBV7-8 and TRBJ2-7; 9 bases are a match to TRBD2. Germline V gene sequence: CDR1 SGHVS, CDR2 FQNEAQ. The length of the CDR3 is 15 residues. V lost 2 bases, J lost 7 bases, and 9 bases stayed unmatched. This CDR3 is CASSLMGAGGGEQYF. CDR3 sequence (DNA): TGTGCCAGCAGCTTAATGGGAGCGGGAGGTGGGGAGCAGTACTTC.

The chain recombines TRBV7-8 with TRBJ2-5, with D perhaps TRBD1 (5 bases). This CDR3 region has 14 residues. Germline CDR1 reads SGHVS; CDR2 reads FQNEAQ. V lost 5 bases to trimming and J lost 3 bases, with 13 bases between them. CDR3 sequence reads: CASSPLGREETQYF. The CDR3 bases are TGTGCCAGCAGCCCACTCGGCAGGGAAGAGACCCAGTACTTC.

V gene TRBV4-1 combines with J gene TRBJ1-5; D uncertain. V lost 1 base to trimming and J lost 3 bases, with 13 bases between them. The germline gives CDR1 MGHRA, CDR2 YSYEKL. The CDR3 is 16 residues long. CDR3 residues: CASSQGEVSLNQPQHF. CDR3 nucleotide sequence: TGCGCCAGCAGCCAAGGAGAGGTATCTCTCAATCAGCCCCAGCATTTT.

V usage is TRBV15 and J usage is TRBJ1-1; 10 bases are shared with TRBD1. Trimming removed 1 base from V and 1 base from J; junction bases left unmatched: 0. Germline V gene sequence: CDR1 LNHNV, CDR2 YYDKDF (reference sequence). The CDR3 length is 15 residues. This chain's CDR3 is CATSRGQGANTEAFF. The CDR3, as DNA: TGTGCCACCAGCAGAGGACAGGGGGCGAACACTGAAGCTTTCTTT. The whole variable domain, remainder taken from reference TRBV15 and TRBJ1-1, is DAMVIQNPRYQVTQFGKPVTLSCSQTLNHNVMYWYQQKSSQAPKLLFHYYDKDFNNEADTPDNFQSRRPNTSFCFLDIRSPGLGDTAMYLCATSRGQGANTEAFFGQGTRLTVV.

The chain carries TRBV5-1 and TRBJ1-5; the D gene is possibly TRBD1 (6 bases). V shed 0 bases and J shed 4 bases, with 11 bases lying between them. This CDR3 region has 15 residues. Germline assignment: CDR1 SGHRS and CDR2 YFSETQ. The CDR3 here is CASSLADSTNQPQHF. CDR3 nucleotide sequence: TGCGCCAGCAGCTTGGCGGACAGCACGAATCAGCCCCAGCATTTT.

The genes are TRBV6-5 and TRBJ2-5; 8 bases map to TRBD1. The CDR3 is 15 residues long. Germline values: CDR1 MNHEY, CDR2 SVGAGI. J lost 5 bases, V lost 6 bases, and 11 bases had no gene match. CDR3 sequence (DNA): TGTGCCAGCAGACAACCGACAGGGGAGAGGGAGACCCAGTACTTC. Residues: CASRQPTGERETQYF.

CDR3 sequence (DNA): TGTGCCAGCAGCCCACCCGGACTAGCGGGGGCAAAAAGCACAGATACGCAGTATTTT. Translating it yields CASSPPGLAGAKSTDTQYF. The chain carries TRBV7-2 and TRBJ2-3; 13 bases fit TRBD2. With 5 bases clipped from V and 0 bases from J, the junction kept 11 bases outside the gene matches. The germline V gene encodes CDR1 SGHTA and CDR2 FQGNSA. This CDR3 region has 19 residues.

In its sample, this clone was seen a few times. This chain joins TRBV4-1 and TRBJ1-3, with 8 nucleotides matching TRBD1. CDR3 size: 16 residues. CDR1 is MGHRA, CDR2 YSYEKL, per germline. Trimming removed 2 bases from V and 2 bases from J; junction bases left unmatched: 5. The CDR3 loop is CASSQPNRGTGNTIYF. In DNA, the CDR3 is TGCGCCAGCAGCCAACCGAACAGGGGGACTGGAAACACCATATATTTT.

The gene calls are TRBV19 and TRBJ2-3; D unresolved. V was shortened by 4 bases and J by 6 bases, with 8 bases between the two germline ends. CDR3 size: 12 residues. Germline V gene lookup returns CDR1 LNHDA and CDR2 SQIVND (reference sequence). The CDR3 sequence: CASSTSGDTQYF. CDR3 sequence (DNA): TGTGCCAGTAGTACCTCCGGGGATACGCAGTATTTT. The full variable domain, rest sourced from reference TRBV19 and TRBJ2-3, is DGGITQSPKYLFRKEGQNVTLSCEQNLNHDAMYWYRQDPGQGLRLIYYSQIVNDFQKGDIAEGYSVSREKKESFPLTVTSAQKNPTAFYLCASSTSGDTQYFGPGTRLTVL.

V usage is TRBV12-5 and J usage is TRBJ1-3; TRBD1 matches 7 bases. V gave up 7 bases and J gave up 2 bases; unmatched junction bases: 2. The germline CDR1 and CDR2 sequences are LGHNT and FRNRAP. This CDR3 is built from 13 residues. The CDR3 sequence is CASATGAGNTIYF. The CDR3 DNA reads TGTGCTAGTGCAACAGGGGCTGGAAACACCATATATTTT.

The gene calls are TRBV5-5 and TRBJ2-3, with D possibly TRBD2 on 6 matching bases. Germline CDR1 and CDR2: SGHKS and YYEKEE (reference sequence). With 3 bases removed from V and 4 bases from J, the gap between germline ends came to 15 bases. The length of the CDR3 is 15 residues. The CDR3 DNA reads TGTGCCAGCAGCTCCGGGGTGGGGGGTCCAGATACGCAGTATTTT. Its translation is CASSSGVGGPDTQYF.

The CDR3 DNA follows: TGTGCCAGCAGCGTTGGTGACGGGGGCGAGCAGTACTTC. It encodes CASSVGDGGEQYF. The chain recombines TRBV9 with TRBJ2-7; perhaps TRBD2 as D (6 bases). In germline, CDR1 is SGDLS, CDR2 YYNGEE. This CDR3 comprises 13 residues. V was cut by 2 bases and J by 6 bases, with 12 bases left in between.

V is TRBV2 and J is TRBJ2-7; D is possibly TRBD2 (5 bases). With 8 bases removed from V and 3 bases from J, the gap between germline ends came to 17 bases. Germline values: CDR1 SNHLY, CDR2 FYNNEI. The CDR3 runs 14 residues. The CDR3 protein is CASGGDPAGYEQYF. The DNA for the CDR3 is TGTGCCAGCGGAGGCGACCCCGCAGGCTACGAGCAGTACTTC.

The V gene is TRBV10-3, the J gene TRBJ2-5; D possibly corresponds to TRBD1 (7 bases). Per germline, CDR1 ENHRY and CDR2 SYGVKD. V lost 3 bases and J lost 5, with 25 bases in between. The CDR3 contains 18 residues. The CDR3 loop is CAISDISLEGTARETQYF. The CDR3 DNA reads as TGTGCCATCAGTGATATATCCCTGGAGGGGACAGCCAGGGAGACCCAGTACTTC.

The CDR3 region has the DNA TGTGCCAGCAGGGGACTAGCGGTTCACAATGAGCAGTTCTTC. Translated, it gives CASRGLAVHNEQFF. This chain joins TRBV28 and TRBJ2-1; the match to TRBD2 covers 11 bases. Per the germline V gene, CDR1 is MDHEN and CDR2 is SYDVKM. Germline trimming cut 6 bases from V and 5 bases from J; bases unmatched to any gene: 3. The CDR3 length is 14 residues.

The chain uses TRBV4-3 and TRBJ2-7, with 11 bases identical to TRBD1. The CDR3 sequence is 17 residues long. Germline V lookup: CDR1 LGHNA, CDR2 YSLEER. With 0 bases clipped from V and 7 bases from J, the junction kept 11 bases outside the gene matches. The DNA for the CDR3 is TGCGCCAGCAGCCAAGATTGGGCTGGACAGGGGGCTGGGGAGCAGTACTTC. It codes for CASSQDWAGQGAGEQYF.

This clone has only one observation. The CDR3 DNA reads TGTGCCAGCTCGGCCCGGGGGGTTGCTATTCAGCCCCAGCATTTT. Translation gives CASSARGVAIQPQHF. V and J are TRBV18 and TRBJ1-5; D perhaps matches TRBD1 (5 bases). The germline V gene encodes CDR1 KGHSH and CDR2 LQKENI. Trimming took off 6 bases at V and 6 bases at J, with 18 bases between the two ends. The CDR3 has 15 residues.